The next 17 T cell receptor beta chains were all read from a single sample in a study of blood T cell repertoires in COVID-19. The assay was immunoSEQ multiplex PCR, and TCRdb's table has in-frame clones only and misses some. The profile shows hundreds of thousands of clones, about 80% of them singletons. Source material: peripheral blood. The source of these receptors is a woman of 80 years or more with acute or convalescent COVID-19.

V usage is TRBV24-1 and J usage is TRBJ2-7; D not certain. This CDR3 has 14 amino acids. Per germline, CDR1 KGHDR and CDR2 SFDVKD. The V and J ends lost 3 bases and 3 bases respectively, with 11 bases between them. CDR3 in amino acids: CATSDTRHGYEQYF. The CDR3 region has the DNA TGTGCCACCAGTGATACTCGACACGGCTACGAGCAGTACTTC.

The chain links TRBV5-1 to TRBJ2-5; 14 bases align to TRBD2. CDR3 length: 16 residues. V shed 0 bases, J shed 5 bases, and the junction held 3 bases outside the gene matches. CDR1 SGHRS and CDR2 YFSETQ come from the germline V gene. The DNA of the CDR3 is TGCGCCAGCAGCTTGGGACTAGCGGGAGGGCCGGAGACCCAGTACTTC. It yields the protein CASSLGLAGGPETQYF.

The chain uses TRBV19 and TRBJ1-3; no clear D. This CDR3 is built from 12 residues. Germline V lookup: CDR1 LNHDA, CDR2 SQIVND (reference sequence). V lost 3 bases and J lost 4, with 4 bases in between. CDR3 sequence reads: CASSITGNTIYF. In DNA form, the CDR3 reads TGTGCCAGTAGTATCACAGGAAACACCATATATTTT.

The chain employs TRBV25-1 and TRBJ2-7, with 11 nucleotides matching TRBD1. The CDR3 runs to 14 residues. The ends lost 7 bases at V and 0 bases at J; junction bases unmatched: 2. Germline V gene data show CDR1 as MGHDK and CDR2 as SYGVNS. DNA for the CDR3: TGTGCCAGCACCGGGACAGGGGGCTCCTACGAGCAGTACTTC. It encodes CASTGTGGSYEQYF.

The chain couples TRBV29-1 to TRBJ1-4; D ambiguous. In germline, CDR1 is SQVTM, CDR2 ANQGSEA. V lost 0 bases and J 7 bases, leaving 15 bases between the germline ends. The CDR3 loop spans 15 amino acids. CDR3 DNA sequence: TGCAGCGTTGAAGACGGGGTAGGGTTCGGTGAAAAACTGTTTTTT. Protein product: CSVEDGVGFGEKLFF.

The V call is TRBV6-5, the J call TRBJ2-1; 14 bases are shared with TRBD2. The CDR3 extends over 14 amino acids. Per the germline V gene, CDR1 is MNHEY and CDR2 is SVGAGI. With 4 bases clipped from V and 12 bases from J, the junction kept 5 bases outside the gene matches. The CDR3 spells CASSSRLAGGPQFF. DNA of the CDR3: TGTGCCAGCAGTTCGCGACTAGCGGGGGGGCCGCAGTTCTTC.

This clone was recorded only once. This specimen includes other DNA sequences encoding the same CDR3. The genes are TRBV18 and TRBJ1-2; possible D gene TRBD1, 6 bases. The CDR3 has 13 residues. Germline lookup yields CDR1 KGHSH and CDR2 LQKENI. Trimming stripped 3 bases from V and 2 bases from J, with 7 bases between. Here the CDR3 reads CASSPDSNYGYTF. In DNA form, the CDR3 reads TGTGCCAGCTCACCGGACAGCAACTATGGCTACACCTTC.

V gene TRBV5-1 combines with J gene TRBJ2-1, with 12 bases lining up with TRBD2. This CDR3 contains 18 residues. Germline V CDR1 and CDR2: SGHRS, YFSETQ. The trim removed 2 bases at V and 8 bases at J, leaving 14 bases unmatched. CDR3 amino acids: CASSFGLYGLAGGDEQFF. CDR3 coding DNA: TGCGCCAGCAGCTTCGGTTTGTACGGCCTAGCGGGAGGGGATGAGCAGTTCTTC. Full variable domain (rest looked up from reference TRBV5-1 and TRBJ2-1): KAGVTQTPRYLIKTRGQQVTLSCSPISGHRSVSWYQQTPGQGLQFLFEYFSETQRNKGNFPGRFSGRQFSNSRSEMNVSTLELGDSALYLCASSFGLYGLAGGDEQFFGPGTRLTVL.

A few counts support this clone. CDR3 DNA: TGCGCCAGCAGCTACGTCCGGGGGGCTGAAGCTTTCTTT. Translation gives CASSYVRGAEAFF. This chain uses TRBV5-1 with TRBJ1-1; possibly TRBD1 for D (5 bases). The germline CDR1 and CDR2 sequences are SGHRS and YFSETQ. This CDR3 contains 13 residues. The V end lost 3 bases, the J end lost 6 bases, and 12 bases lay between the germline ends.

The chain recombines TRBV28 with TRBJ1-5; possible D gene TRBD1, 5 bases. Trimming cost V 7 bases and J 8 bases, with 24 bases left between them. This CDR3 has 16 residues. The germline V gene encodes CDR1 MDHEN and CDR2 SYDVKM. The CDR3 sequence is CASTGAGRTAREPQHF. The CDR3 DNA reads TGTGCCAGCACCGGGGCGGGACGGACTGCAAGGGAGCCCCAGCATTTT.

This clone was recorded a few times. V gene TRBV6-2 or TRBV6-3 combines with J gene TRBJ2-1; TRBD2 matches 12 bases. From germline, CDR1 is MNHEY and CDR2 SVGEGT. The CDR3 runs 19 residues. Unmatched junction bases numbered 14, after V lost 2 bases and J lost 6 bases. The DNA for the CDR3 is TGTGCCAGCAGTTACCGAACTTATATCTCTAGCGGGGGGGCCAATGAGCAGTTCTTC. Translated, it gives CASSYRTYISSGGANEQFF.

The J gene is TRBJ2-5, the V gene TRBV5-5; tentative D call: TRBD1 (6 bases). This CDR3 comprises 15 residues. Looked up from germline, CDR1 is SGHKS and CDR2 is YYEKEE (reference sequence). Trimming pared 3 bases from V and 5 bases from J, leaving 17 bases between. The CDR3 reads CASSSRARQGETQYF. The DNA of the CDR3 is TGTGCCAGCAGCTCTAGGGCCCGGCAGGGGGAGACCCAGTACTTC.

V and J are TRBV7-9 and TRBJ2-7, with 8 bases lining up with TRBD1. V was clipped by 5 bases and J by 6 bases; unmatched bases: 9. The CDR3 sequence is 14 residues long. Germline values: CDR1 SEHNR, CDR2 FQNEAQ (reference sequence). CDR3 bases: TGTGCCAGCAGCCTAGGACAGGGAATCCCCGAGCAGTACTTC. This encodes CASSLGQGIPEQYF.

The chain uses TRBV19 and TRBJ1-2; 12 bases agree with TRBD1. The ends lost 5 bases at V and 6 bases at J; junction bases unmatched: 7. Germline V lookup: CDR1 LNHDA, CDR2 SQIVND (reference sequence). The CDR3 loop spans 15 amino acids. The CDR3 is CASSLTGQGAHGYTF. In nucleotides, the CDR3 is TGTGCCAGTAGTTTAACGGGACAGGGGGCGCATGGCTACACCTTC.

This rearrangement joins TRBV4-2 to TRBJ2-3, with D uncertain. Per germline, CDR1 LGHNA and CDR2 YNFKEQ. CDR3 length: 16 amino acids. Trimming cost V 0 bases and J 7 bases, with 17 bases left between them. CDR3 sequence: CASSQENAYYSNTQYF. In nucleotides, the CDR3 is TGTGCCAGCAGCCAAGAGAATGCCTATTACTCAAATACGCAGTATTTT.

The chain couples TRBV19 to TRBJ1-5; the D gene is possibly TRBD1 (5 bases). The CDR3 has 17 amino acids. Per germline, CDR1 LNHDA and CDR2 SQIVND (reference sequence). V lost 3 bases to trimming and J lost 1 base, with 16 bases between them. CDR3 loop: CASSIGGVRVSNQPQHF. Here the CDR3 DNA reads TGTGCCAGTAGTATTGGAGGGGTTAGGGTAAGCAATCAGCCCCAGCATTTT.

The rearrangement joins TRBV3-1 (or the pseudogene TRBV3-2) to TRBJ2-7, with D maybe TRBD2 (5 bases). Deletions cut 3 bases from V and 6 bases from J, with 15 bases between. CDR3 length: 14 residues. CDR1 and CDR2 from the germline V gene are LGHDT and YNNKEL (reference sequence). The CDR3 here is CASSHRTQRGEQYF. Here the CDR3 DNA reads TGTGCCAGCAGCCACCGGACCCAACGGGGCGAGCAGTACTTC.